Here is one T cell receptor beta chain with its context. These data originate in a study of T-cell reconstitution after alpha-beta-depleted transplantation in children. Unique molecular identifiers were built into the TCRbeta library. TCRdb analysed the PCR reads with MiXCR anew, one entry per CDR3 protein. The data show a few hundred thousand distinct CDR3 sequences, with 9.5% to 10% seen just once and 10% held by the top ten. The V end lost 0 bases, the J end lost 4 bases, and 11 bases lay between the germline ends. The germline V gene has CDR1 SGHRS and CDR2 YFSETQ. The CDR3 runs 16 residues. This specimen consisted of PBMCs from the stem cell graft donor, obtained from the stem cell graft. The receptor was isolated from a human donor who donated a stem cell graft to a child with SCID. The chain joins TRBV5-1 to TRBJ1-6; D call uncertain. This CDR3 reads CASSLGPASYNSPLHF. CDR3 nucleotides: TGCGCCAGCAGCTTGGGGCCAGCCTCTTATAATTCACCCCTCCACTTT.